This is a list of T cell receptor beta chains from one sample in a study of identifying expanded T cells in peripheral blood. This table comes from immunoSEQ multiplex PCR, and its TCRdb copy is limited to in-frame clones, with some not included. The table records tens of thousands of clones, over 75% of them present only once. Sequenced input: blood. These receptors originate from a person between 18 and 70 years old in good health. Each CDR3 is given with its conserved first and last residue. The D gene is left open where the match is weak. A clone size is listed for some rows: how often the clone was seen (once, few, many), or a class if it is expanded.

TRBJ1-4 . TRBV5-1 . CASSQIQGGEKLFF TGCGCCAGCAGCCAGATACAGGGAGGTGAAAAACTGTTTTTT
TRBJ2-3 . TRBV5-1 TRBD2 CASRLAGDPTDTQYF TGCGCCAGCAGACTAGCGGGGGACCCTACAGATACGCAGTATTTT
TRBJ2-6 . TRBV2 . CASSPEDTASPSGANVLTF TGTGCCAGCAGTCCGGAAGACACTGCCTCCCCCTCTGGGGCCAACGTCCTGACTTTC
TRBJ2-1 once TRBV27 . CASSLRLVSYNEQFF TGTGCCAGCAGCCTTAGACTAGTCTCCTACAATGAGCAGTTCTTC
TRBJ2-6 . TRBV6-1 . CANRPAGANVLTF TGTGCCAACCGACCAGCTGGGGCCAACGTCCTGACTTTC
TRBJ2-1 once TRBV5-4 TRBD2 CASSLAGSSYNEQFF TGTGCCAGCAGCTTAGCGGGGAGCTCCTACAATGAGCAGTTCTTC
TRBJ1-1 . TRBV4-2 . CASSQELQATGRKVF TGTGCCAGCAGCCAAGAACTCCAGGCGACCGGCCGGAAAGTCTTT
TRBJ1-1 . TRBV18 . CASSLKAGSTEAFF TGTGCCAGCTCCCTCAAAGCGGGTAGTACTGAAGCTTTCTTT
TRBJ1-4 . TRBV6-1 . CASSESGVFSGGGYEKLFF TGTGCCAGCAGTGAATCCGGCGTCTTTTCGGGGGGCGGGTATGAAAAACTGTTTTTT
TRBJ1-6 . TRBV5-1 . CASSLGAINSPLHF TGCGCCAGCAGCTTGGGGGCTATTAATTCACCCCTCCACTTT
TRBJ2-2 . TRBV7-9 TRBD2 CASSHGGGRGNTGELFF TGTGCCAGCAGCCACGGCGGGGGAAGGGGGAACACCGGGGAGCTGTTTTTT
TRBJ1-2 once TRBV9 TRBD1 CASSANPGQGLEGYTF TGTGCCAGCAGCGCCAATCCGGGACAGGGTTTGGAGGGCTACACCTTC
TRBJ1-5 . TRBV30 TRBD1 CAWSTGEGQPQHF TGTGCCTGGAGTACAGGGGAGGGTCAGCCCCAGCATTTT
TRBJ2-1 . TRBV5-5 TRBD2 CASSLNWEGNEQFF TGTGCCAGCAGCTTGAATTGGGAGGGCAATGAGCAGTTCTTC
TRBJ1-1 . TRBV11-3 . CASSLEQLNTEAFF TGTGCCAGCAGCTTAGAACAGCTTAACACTGAAGCTTTCTTT
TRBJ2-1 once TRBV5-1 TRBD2 CASRRLAGSLHEQFF TGCGCCAGCAGGAGACTAGCGGGGTCCCTTCATGAGCAGTTCTTC
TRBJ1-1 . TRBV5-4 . CASKRGAMQGKFPEAFF TGTGCTAGTAAGAGAGGTGCGATGCAGGGGAAATTTCCTGAAGCTTTCTTT
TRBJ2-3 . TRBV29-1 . CSLGSTDTQYF TGCAGCCTTGGGAGCACAGATACGCAGTATTTT
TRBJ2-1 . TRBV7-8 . CASSLEGRTNNEQFF TGTGCCAGCAGCTTAGAGGGGCGGACGAACAATGAGCAGTTCTTC
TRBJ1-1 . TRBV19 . CASRDLSATEAFF TGTGCCAGTAGAGATTTATCGGCCACTGAAGCTTTCTTT
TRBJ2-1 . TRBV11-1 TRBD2 CASSLDSGYDPYNEQFF TGTGCCAGCAGCTTAGATAGCGGGTACGACCCCTACAATGAGCAGTTCTTC
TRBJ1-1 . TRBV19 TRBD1 CASRGQGESWPFF TGTGCCAGTAGGGGACAGGGGGAATCGTGGCCTTTCTTT
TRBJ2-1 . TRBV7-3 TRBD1 CASSLTLNGDRDNEQFF TGTGCCAGCAGCTTAACCCTTAATGGGGACAGGGACAATGAGCAGTTCTTC
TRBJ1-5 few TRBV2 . CASNSRSPGQPQHF TGTGCCAGCAATAGTCGGAGCCCCGGGCAGCCCCAGCATTTT
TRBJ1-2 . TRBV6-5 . CASSEGGYGYTF TGTGCCAGCAGTGAAGGGGGCTATGGCTACACCTTC
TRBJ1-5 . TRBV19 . CASSTRTEQPQHF TGTGCCAGTAGTACTCGGACAGAACAGCCCCAGCATTTT
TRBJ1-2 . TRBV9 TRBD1 CASSVGTGGSYGYTF TGTGCCAGCAGCGTAGGGACAGGGGGATCTTATGGCTACACCTTC
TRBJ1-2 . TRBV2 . CASSALEHYGYTF TGTGCCAGCAGTGCTTTAGAACACTATGGCTACACCTTC
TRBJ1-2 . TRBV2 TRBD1 CASTHPRQGGYTF TGTGCCAGCACTCATCCTCGACAGGGGGGCTACACCTTC
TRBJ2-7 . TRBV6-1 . CASEGDTSSYEQYF TGTGCCAGCGAGGGGGACACGAGCTCCTACGAGCAGTACTTC
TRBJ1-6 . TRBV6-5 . CASRSRLNSPLHF TGTGCCAGCAGATCAAGACTGAATTCACCCCTCCACTTT
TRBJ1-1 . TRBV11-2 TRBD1 CASSLAPGGNTEAFF TGTGCCAGCAGCTTGGCTCCAGGGGGGAACACTGAAGCTTTCTTT
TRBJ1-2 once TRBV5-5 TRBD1 CASSHGQGDKSGYTF TGTGCCAGCAGCCACGGACAGGGGGATAAGTCTGGCTACACCTTC
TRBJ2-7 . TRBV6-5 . CASGWGLETYEQYF TGTGCCAGCGGATGGGGTCTAGAAACCTACGAGCAGTACTTC
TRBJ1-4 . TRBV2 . CASRSGGRFEKLFF TGTGCCAGCAGAAGCGGGGGGCGCTTCGAAAAACTGTTTTTT
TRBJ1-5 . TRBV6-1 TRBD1 CASRRTGQPQHF TGTGCCAGCAGGAGGACAGGCCAGCCCCAGCATTTT
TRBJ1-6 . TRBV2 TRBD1 CASRGQANSPLHF TGTGCCAGCCGCGGACAGGCTAATTCACCCCTCCACTTT
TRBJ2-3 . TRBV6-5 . CASSYSTWERADTQYF TGTGCCAGCAGTTACTCGACGTGGGAGCGGGCAGATACGCAGTATTTT
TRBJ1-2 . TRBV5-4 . CASRITIREGNYGYTF TGTGCCAGCAGAATAACCATACGGGAAGGGAACTATGGCTACACCTTC
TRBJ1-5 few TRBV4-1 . CASSQDPTAGQPQHF TGCGCCAGCAGCCAAGATCCCACAGCAGGGCAGCCCCAGCATTTT